The 22 T cell receptor beta chains below were found in one sample sequenced in a study of blood T cell repertoires in COVID-19. This table comes from immunoSEQ multiplex PCR, and its TCRdb copy is limited to in-frame clones, with some not included. The sample has approximately 99,000 clones, approximately 88% seen once. The sample consisted of peripheral blood. The receptor set was obtained from a human donor in a cohort sampled during active COVID-19.

Concerning this clone: Possible read error: a much larger clone is one base away. CDR3 residues: CASSQGGEQFF. The CDR3, as DNA: TGTGCCAGCAGCCAGGGGGGTGAGCAGTTCTTC. This chain connects TRBV12-3 or TRBV12-4 to TRBJ2-1; maybe TRBD1 (7 bases). Trimming removed 6 bases from V and 9 bases from J, with 9 bases in between. CDR3 length: 11 amino acids.

The chain is built from TRBV6-5 and TRBJ2-1; TRBD2 aligns across 12 bases. Germline V gene sequence: CDR1 MNHEY, CDR2 SVGAGI. The V and J ends lost 6 bases and 4 bases, in that order; junction bases with no gene match: 4. This CDR3 spans 15 amino acids. CDR3 nucleotides: TGTGCCAGCAGCCTTGGACTAGCGGGGTACAATGAGCAGTTCTTC. Translated, it gives CASSLGLAGYNEQFF.

This rearrangement joins TRBV18 to TRBJ2-7, with D perhaps TRBD1 (6 bases). Trimming left V 3 bases short and J 5 bases short, with 8 bases between. Germline V CDR1 and CDR2: KGHSH, LQKENI. This CDR3 spans 12 amino acids. The CDR3 DNA reads as TGTGCCAGCTCACCCGACAGGCACGAGCAGTACTTC. Its translation: CASSPDRHEQYF.

The V call is TRBV13, the J call TRBJ1-4; D not resolved. The V end was cut by 6 bases, the J end by 6 bases, with 8 bases between. CDR3 size: 12 residues. Germline-derived CDR1 and CDR2 are PRHDT and FYEKMQ (reference sequence). The CDR3: CASSQRHEKLFF. The CDR3 DNA reads TGTGCCAGCAGTCAGAGGCATGAAAAACTGTTTTTT.

The chain employs TRBV6-6 and TRBJ2-3; D possibly corresponds to TRBD2 (6 bases). The CDR3 is made up of 15 amino acids. V gave up 0 bases and J gave up 5 bases, with 12 bases separating them. CDR1 and CDR2 from the germline V gene are MNHNY and SVGAGI (reference sequence). The CDR3: CASSYSTGVVDTQYF. DNA for the CDR3: TGTGCCAGCAGTTACTCGACGGGAGTGGTAGATACGCAGTATTTT.

The chain couples TRBV2 to TRBJ2-2, with D perhaps matching TRBD1 (6 bases). Germline loops: CDR1 SNHLY, CDR2 FYNNEI. The CDR3 length is 15 residues. The V gene lost 10 bases and the J gene lost 0 bases, with 15 bases spanning the gap. CDR3 bases: TGTGCCACCCGTACCGGGACAACGAACACCGGGGAGCTGTTTTTT. This gives the protein CATRTGTTNTGELFF.

The V and J genes are TRBV2 and TRBJ2-7, with a possible D match to TRBD1 (6 bases). The CDR3 extends over 12 amino acids. Per the germline V gene, CDR1 is SNHLY and CDR2 is FYNNEI. V lost 6 bases and J lost 3, with 9 bases in between. CDR3: CASRQDSYEQYF. In nucleotides, the CDR3 is TGTGCCAGCAGACAGGACAGCTACGAGCAGTACTTC.

The chain employs TRBV14 and TRBJ2-7; the match to TRBD2 covers 10 bases. The CDR3 has 16 amino acids. The J segment lost 5 bases and the V segment lost 3 bases, leaving 10 bases of the junction unmatched. Germline-derived CDR1 and CDR2 are SGHDN and FVKESK. The DNA for the CDR3 is TGTGCCAGCAGCCAGCCGGGACTAGCGAGGATCCACGAGCAGTACTTC. Translated: CASSQPGLARIHEQYF. The variable domain in full, completed from reference TRBV14 and TRBJ2-7, reads EAGVTQFPSHSVIEKGQTVTLRCDPISGHDNLYWYRRVMGKEIKFLLHFVKESKQDESGMPNNRFLAERTGGTYSTLKVQPAELEDSGVYFCASSQPGLARIHEQYFGPGTRLTVT.

This clone was seen just once. The gene calls are TRBV14 and TRBJ2-1, with a tentative D call TRBD1 (5 bases). This CDR3 is built from 15 residues. Germline V gene data show CDR1 as SGHDN and CDR2 as FVKESK. V was pared by 4 bases and J by 0 bases, with 10 bases between. The CDR3 DNA sequence: TGTGCCAGCAGCCGTAGACAGAGCTCCTACAATGAGCAGTTCTTC. Protein: CASSRRQSSYNEQFF.

The chain couples TRBV3-1 (or the pseudogene TRBV3-2) to TRBJ2-5; 8 bases map to TRBD2. V lost 3 bases, J lost 5 bases, and 5 bases stayed unmatched. Looked up from germline, CDR1 is LGHDT and CDR2 is YNNKEL (reference sequence). CDR3 size: 14 residues. The CDR3 here is CASSHPTSAETQYF. In DNA form, the CDR3 reads TGTGCCAGCAGCCACCCGACTAGCGCGGAGACCCAGTACTTC.

This chain uses TRBV24-1 with TRBJ1-1; D might be TRBD1 (5 bases). Trimming shortened V by 3 bases and J by 7 bases, and 14 bases separated the two germline ends. The germline V gene has CDR1 KGHDR and CDR2 SFDVKD. This CDR3 contains 14 residues. In DNA, the CDR3 is TGTGCCACCAGTGATGGAGACAGAGCGGGTGAAGCTTTCTTT. Encoded protein: CATSDGDRAGEAFF.

The chain has TRBV18 and TRBJ1-4; TRBD1 matches at 9 bases. CDR1 is KGHSH and CDR2 is LQKENI in the germline V gene. This CDR3 spans 20 amino acids. With V trimmed by 5 bases and J by 0 bases, 16 bases remained unmatched. CDR3 nucleotides: TGTGCCAGCTCAGCCAACCGGGACAGGGAACTTTCTGCAACTAATGAAAAACTGTTTTTT. Translating it yields CASSANRDRELSATNEKLFF. Variable domain in full (rest from reference TRBV18 and TRBJ1-4): NAGVMQNPRHLVRRRGQEARLRCSPMKGHSHVYWYRQLPEEGLKFMVYLQKENIIDESGMPKERFSAEFPKEGPSILRIQQVVRGDSAAYFCASSANRDRELSATNEKLFFGSGTQLSVL.

This sequence joins TRBV19 and TRBJ2-1; D call uncertain. The CDR3 sequence is 13 residues long. Trimming removed 7 bases from V and 0 bases from J, with 7 bases in between. Looked up from germline, CDR1 is LNHDA and CDR2 is SQIVND (reference sequence). CDR3 protein: CASKHGSYNEQFF. CDR3 in DNA: TGTGCCAGTAAGCATGGCTCCTACAATGAGCAGTTCTTC.

The V call is TRBV5-6, the J call TRBJ1-1; TRBD1 matches at 7 bases. The J segment lost 5 bases and the V segment lost 7 bases, leaving 8 bases of the junction unmatched. This CDR3 contains 13 residues. Germline lookup yields CDR1 SGHDT and CDR2 YYEEEE. The CDR3 reads CASSTTGITEAFF. DNA for the CDR3: TGTGCCAGCTCTACGACAGGGATAACTGAAGCTTTCTTT. Drawing the rest from reference TRBV5-6 and TRBJ1-1, the complete variable domain is DAGVTQSPTHLIKTRGQQVTLRCSPKSGHDTVSWYQQALGQGPQFIFQYYEEEERQRGNFPDRFSGHQFPNYSSELNVNALLLGDSALYLCASSTTGITEAFFGQGTRLTVV.

CDR3 in DNA: TGCGCCAGCAGTGCCCCGACATACGGGGAGCTGTTTTTT. Translating gives CASSAPTYGELFF. The rearrangement uses TRBV10-2 and TRBJ2-2, with no clear D. Germline V gives CDR1 WSHSY, CDR2 SAAADI. V lost 4 bases and J lost 7, with 10 bases in between. The CDR3 has 13 amino acids.

The chain links TRBV5-1 to TRBJ1-5; the match to TRBD1 covers 7 bases. The CDR3 loop spans 16 amino acids. Germline CDR1 SGHRS, CDR2 YFSETQ. V dropped 4 bases and J dropped 0; count of bases not matched to a gene: 7. CDR3: CASSPGQLNSNQPQHF. The CDR3 DNA sequence: TGCGCCAGCAGCCCGGGACAGCTAAATAGCAATCAGCCCCAGCATTTT.

V gene TRBV23-1 combines with J gene TRBJ2-1, with TRBD1 as a possible D gene (6 bases). TRBV23-1 is an ORF, and what it does is uncertain. The CDR3 length is 23 residues. Trimming took 4 bases from V and 0 from J, leaving 34 bases between them. DNA of the CDR3: TGCGCCAGCAGTCCCCCAATGCCTTGGACAGAGGATTCGGGGCCATACTCCTACAATGAGCAGTTCTTC. Protein sequence: CASSPPMPWTEDSGPYSYNEQFF.

The V and J genes are TRBV5-4 and TRBJ1-2; 8 positions match TRBD1. V trimming: 0 bases; J trimming: 3 bases; junction bases outside the gene matches: 1. CDR3 length: 14 amino acids. Germline CDR1 is SGHNT and CDR2 is YYREEE (reference sequence). CDR3 coding DNA: TGTGCCAGCAGCTTGGGGACAGGGTACTATGGCTACACCTTC. As protein: CASSLGTGYYGYTF.

The CDR3 loop is CASSLEGGNQPQHF. The CDR3 DNA is TGTGCCAGCAGCTTAGAGGGGGGGAATCAGCCCCAGCATTTT. The V gene is TRBV7-9, the J gene TRBJ1-5; maybe TRBD1 (6 bases). Germline V gene sequence: CDR1 SEHNR, CDR2 FQNEAQ (reference sequence). The CDR3 is 14 amino acids. V was cut by 1 base and J by 4 bases, with 8 bases left in between.

This CDR3 reads CAWSVKGGGSNQPQHF. Written as DNA, the CDR3 is TGTGCCTGGAGTGTAAAGGGAGGAGGCAGCAATCAGCCCCAGCATTTT. This chain links TRBV30 with TRBJ1-5; D is unresolved. Germline lookup yields CDR1 GTSNPN and CDR2 SVGIG (reference sequence). The CDR3 extends over 16 amino acids. V lost 0 bases to trimming and J lost 1 base, with 13 bases between them.

This chain connects TRBV19 to TRBJ2-5; TRBD2 might be the D (6 bases). Germline V gene lookup returns CDR1 LNHDA and CDR2 SQIVND (reference sequence). The CDR3 covers 17 residues. V lost 3 bases, J lost 5 bases, and 22 bases lay in between. In nucleotides, the CDR3 is TGTGCCAGTAGTATTCGCCTAGCTGGGAGGTTCCACGAGACCCAGTACTTC. This translates into CASSIRLAGRFHETQYF.

The gene calls are TRBV7-2 and TRBJ2-3; the D gene is possibly TRBD2 (5 bases). The germline V gene has CDR1 SGHTA and CDR2 FQGNSA. CDR3 length: 14 amino acids. V gave up 3 bases and J gave up 6 bases, with 13 bases separating them. The chain's CDR3 is CASSFSDVGDTQYF. DNA of the CDR3: TGTGCCAGCAGCTTTAGCGATGTTGGCGATACGCAGTATTTT.